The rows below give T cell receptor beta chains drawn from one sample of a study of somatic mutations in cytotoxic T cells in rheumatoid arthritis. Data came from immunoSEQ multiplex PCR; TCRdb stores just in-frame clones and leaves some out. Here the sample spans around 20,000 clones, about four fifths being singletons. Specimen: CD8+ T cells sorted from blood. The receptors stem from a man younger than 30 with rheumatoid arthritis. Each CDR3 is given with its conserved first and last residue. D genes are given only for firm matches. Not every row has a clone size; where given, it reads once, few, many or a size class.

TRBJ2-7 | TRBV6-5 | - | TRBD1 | CASSTRDRGSYEQYF | TGTGCCAGCAGTACCCGGGACAGGGGATCCTACGAGCAGTACTTC
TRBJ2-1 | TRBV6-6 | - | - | CASSSSLVYQFF | TGTGCCAGCAGTTCGTCGCTAGTTTACCAGTTCTTC
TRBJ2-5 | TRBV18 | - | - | CASSPPRQYQETQYF | TGTGCCAGCTCACCACCGCGCCAGTACCAAGAGACCCAGTACTTC
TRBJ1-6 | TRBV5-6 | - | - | CASSLALGGLGGSSPLHF | TGTGCCAGCAGCTTGGCCTTGGGTGGGTTGGGTGGATCGTCACCCCTCCACTTT
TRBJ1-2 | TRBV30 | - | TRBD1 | CACGMLSDRGYGYTF | TGTGCTTGTGGCATGCTCTCGGACAGGGGGTATGGCTACACCTTC
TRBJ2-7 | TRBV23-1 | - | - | CASRANAGTEAEYEQYF | TGCGCCAGCAGGGCAAATGCCGGGACCGAAGCGGAGTACGAGCAGTACTTC
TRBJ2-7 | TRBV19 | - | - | CASKSRDSYEQYF | TGTGCCAGTAAGTCCAGGGACTCCTACGAGCAGTACTTC
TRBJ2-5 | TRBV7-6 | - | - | CASSFTGLQETQYF | TGTGCCAGCAGCTTCACGGGGTTGCAAGAGACCCAGTACTTC
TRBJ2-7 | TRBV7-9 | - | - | CASSLPDSYEQYF | TGTGCCAGCAGCTTACCGGACAGCTACGAGCAGTACTTC
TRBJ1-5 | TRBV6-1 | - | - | CASSGAEGSNQPQHF | TGTGCCAGCAGTGGGGCGGAGGGTAGCAATCAGCCCCAGCATTTT
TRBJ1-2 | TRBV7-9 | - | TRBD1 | CASSLDRVPYGYTF | TGTGCCAGCAGCCTCGACAGGGTCCCCTATGGCTACACCTTC
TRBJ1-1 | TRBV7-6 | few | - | CASSLETANTEAFF | TGTGCCAGCAGCTTAGAGACAGCGAACACTGAAGCTTTCTTT
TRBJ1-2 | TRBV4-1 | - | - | CASSAPTGAAVYGYTF | TGCGCCAGCAGCGCCCCGACGGGGGCGGCGGTCTATGGCTACACCTTC
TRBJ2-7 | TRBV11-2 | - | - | CASSLEVSGAGGYEQYF | TGTGCCAGCAGCTTAGAGGTTTCGGGAGCTGGGGGGTACGAGCAGTACTTC
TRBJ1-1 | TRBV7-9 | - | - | CASSLALDNTEAFF | TGTGCCAGCAGCTTGGCTCTGGACAACACTGAAGCTTTCTTT
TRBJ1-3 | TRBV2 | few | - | CASSGTGLYTIYF | TGTGCCAGCTCCGGGACGGGTCTCTACACCATATATTTT
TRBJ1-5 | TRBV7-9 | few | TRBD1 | CASGQGNQPQHF | TGTGCCAGTGGACAGGGCAATCAGCCCCAGCATTTT
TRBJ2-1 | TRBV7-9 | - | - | CASSSSGHYNEQFF | TGTGCCAGCAGCTCATCCGGACACTACAATGAGCAGTTCTTC
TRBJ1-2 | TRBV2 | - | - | CASTLRGYTF | TGTGCCAGCACATTGAGGGGCTACACCTTC
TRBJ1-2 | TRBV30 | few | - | CAWSWDQSELGYTF | TGTGCCTGGAGTTGGGACCAATCCGAACTCGGCTACACCTTC
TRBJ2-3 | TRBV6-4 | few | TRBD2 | CASSVASGGTDTQYF | TGTGCCAGCAGTGTGGCTAGCGGGGGCACAGATACGCAGTATTTT
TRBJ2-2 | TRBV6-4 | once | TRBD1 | CASRPDRDTGELFF | TGTGCCAGCAGACCAGACAGGGACACCGGGGAGCTGTTTTTT
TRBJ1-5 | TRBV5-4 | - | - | CASSWGSNQPQHF | TGTGCCAGCAGCTGGGGTAGCAATCAGCCCCAGCATTTT
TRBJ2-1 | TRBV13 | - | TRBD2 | CASSLVGLAGLYNEQFF | TGTGCCAGCAGCTTAGTGGGACTAGCGGGACTGTACAATGAGCAGTTCTTC
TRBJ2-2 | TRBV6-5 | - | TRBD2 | CASSYEREGTGELFF | TGTGCCAGCAGTTACGAAAGGGAGGGCACCGGGGAGCTGTTTTTT
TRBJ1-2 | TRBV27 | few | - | CASSAQGANYGYTF | TGTGCCAGCAGTGCCCAGGGAGCTAACTATGGCTACACCTTC
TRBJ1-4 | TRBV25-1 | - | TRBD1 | CASSDTGTGPEKLFF | TGTGCCAGCAGTGACACCGGGACAGGCCCCGAAAAACTGTTTTTT
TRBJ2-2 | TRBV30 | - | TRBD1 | CAWWDRNTGELFF | TGTGCCTGGTGGGACAGGAACACCGGGGAGCTGTTTTTT
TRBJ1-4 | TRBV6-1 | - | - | CASSEYIFSYARATNEKLFF | TGTGCCAGCAGTGAATATATTTTCTCTTATGCCCGCGCCACTAATGAAAAACTGTTTTTT
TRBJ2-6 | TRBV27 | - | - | CASSSGLLYGANVLTF | TGTGCCAGCAGTTCAGGGTTGTTATACGGGGCCAACGTCCTGACTTTC
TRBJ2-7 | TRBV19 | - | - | CASSRTGPVEQYF | TGTGCCAGTAGTAGGACGGGCCCGGTGGAGCAGTACTTC
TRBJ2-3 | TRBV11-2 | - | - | CASSLGRGTDTQYF | TGTGCCAGCAGCTTAGGGCGGGGCACAGATACGCAGTATTTT
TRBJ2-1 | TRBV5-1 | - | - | CASSLTSVGTYNEQFF | TGCGCCAGCAGCTTGACGAGCGTGGGGACCTACAATGAGCAGTTCTTC
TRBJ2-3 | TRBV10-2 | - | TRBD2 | CAIVTSDQTDTQYF | TGCGCCATCGTGACTAGCGACCAAACAGATACGCAGTATTTT
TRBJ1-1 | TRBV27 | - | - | CASSLRTGHTEAFF | TGTGCCAGCAGTTTAAGAACAGGCCACACTGAAGCTTTCTTT
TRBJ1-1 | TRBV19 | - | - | CATREYTEAFF | TGTGCCACCCGGGAGTACACTGAAGCTTTCTTT
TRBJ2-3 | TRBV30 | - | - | CAWTLLSDDTDTQYF | TGTGCCTGGACCCTACTTAGCGACGACACAGATACGCAGTATTTT
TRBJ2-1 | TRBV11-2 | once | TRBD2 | CASSFGTSGASYNEQFF | TGTGCCAGCAGCTTCGGGACTAGCGGGGCCTCCTACAATGAGCAGTTCTTC
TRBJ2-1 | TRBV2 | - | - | CASSPLLLANEQFF | TGTGCCAGCAGTCCTCTCCTCCTAGCGAATGAGCAGTTCTTC
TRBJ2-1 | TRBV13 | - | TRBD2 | CASSLGLAGVSSYNEQFF | TGTGCCAGCAGCTTAGGCCTAGCGGGGGTTAGCTCCTACAATGAGCAGTTCTTC
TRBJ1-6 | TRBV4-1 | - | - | CASSPQDGGSYNSPLHF | TGCGCCAGCAGCCCACAGGACGGGGGCTCCTATAATTCACCCCTCCACTTT
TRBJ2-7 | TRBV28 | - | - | CASSLGAVSSHEQYF | TGTGCCAGCAGTTTGGGAGCTGTCTCTAGTCACGAGCAGTACTTC
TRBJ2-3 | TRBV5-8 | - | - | CASSWRLDAQYF | TGTGCCAGCAGCTGGAGACTAGACGCGCAGTATTTT
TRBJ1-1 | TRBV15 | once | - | CATMYGAGYQEAFF | TGTGCCACCATGTATGGTGCAGGGTATCAGGAAGCTTTCTTT